One and the same sample provided the 32 T cell receptor beta chains below, sequenced in a study of blood T cells in healthy people across ages. Sample-barcoded 5' priming and a J-beta primer mix drove a second PCR of 7 to 11 cycles. A single record per CDR3 protein comes from TCRdb applying MiXCR to the 5' RACE reads. Of about 680,000 distinct CDR3 sequences in the sample, about 52% were seen once. Sequencing input: blood. These receptors were collected from an older woman in good health.

The chain has TRBV20-1 and TRBJ2-1, with a tentative D call TRBD2 (6 bases). Trimming took 6 bases from V and 7 from J, leaving 16 bases between them. The germline gives CDR1 DFQATT, CDR2 SNEGSKA (reference sequence). CDR3 length: 13 residues. In DNA form, the CDR3 reads TGCAGTGCCCGCGGGAACAGTCTTAATGAGCAGTTCTTC. Its protein is CSARGNSLNEQFF.

The chain links TRBV29-1 to TRBJ1-1, with D possibly matching TRBD1 (5 bases). The germline CDR1 and CDR2 sequences are SQVTM and ANQGSEA. Trimming took 6 bases from V and 1 from J, leaving 12 bases between them. CDR3 length: 13 amino acids. The CDR3 loop is CSVAGTENTEAFF. Here the CDR3 DNA reads TGCAGCGTAGCCGGGACGGAGAACACTGAAGCTTTCTTT.

This clonotype was counted a few times. The J gene is TRBJ2-1, the V gene TRBV6-2 or TRBV6-3; a possible D gene is TRBD2 (6 bases). The CDR3 totals 11 residues. The ends were cut back, 10 bases at V and 7 bases at J, with 11 bases in the middle. CDR1 is MNHEY, CDR2 SVGEGT, per germline. CDR3 nucleotide sequence: TGTGCCACCGCGACTAGGAATGAGCAGTTCTTC. It is translated as CATATRNEQFF.

This clonotype appeared a single time. One junction end disagrees with the germline gene, perhaps due to a read error. This sequence joins TRBV3-1 and TRBJ2-5, with D possibly called TRBD1 or TRBD2 (6 bases each). The germline V gene encodes CDR1 LGHDT and CDR2 YNNKEL (reference sequence). The CDR3 length is 15 residues. CDR3 in amino acids: CASSSAGQHQETQYF. The DNA of the CDR3 is TGTGCTAGCAGCTCTGCGGGACAACACCAAGAGACCCAGTACTTC.

V and J are TRBV5-6 and TRBJ2-5; weak D call: TRBD1 (5 bases). This CDR3 comprises 14 residues. Trimming removed 4 bases from V and 1 base from J, with 11 bases in between. Germline V gene sequence: CDR1 SGHDT, CDR2 YYEEEE. The DNA of the CDR3 is TGTGCCAGCAGCCCAGGACACATCCAAGAGACCCAGTACTTC. Protein product: CASSPGHIQETQYF.

The V call is TRBV4-2, the J call TRBJ1-1; D gene uncertain. CDR1 LGHNA and CDR2 YNFKEQ come from the germline V gene. This CDR3 is built from 14 residues. V was clipped by 3 bases and J by 3 bases, with 11 bases between them. CDR3 sequence reads: CASSQPLGDTEAFF. The CDR3 region has the DNA TGTGCCAGCAGCCAGCCCCTTGGGGACACTGAAGCTTTCTTT.

This clonotype was seen just once. The rearrangement links TRBV20-1 to TRBJ2-1; D is perhaps TRBD1 (6 bases). Germline assignment: CDR1 DFQATT and CDR2 SNEGSKA (reference sequence). Trimming cost V 8 bases and J 7 bases, with 21 bases left between them. CDR3 length: 14 amino acids. The CDR3 is CSPRQVRGLNEQFF. The CDR3 DNA reads as TGCAGTCCCAGACAGGTTAGGGGGTTGAATGAGCAGTTCTTC.

Here the CDR3 reads CASNLAGGPMDEQYF. CDR3 DNA sequence: TGTGCCAGCAATCTAGCGGGAGGGCCCATGGACGAGCAGTACTTC. The gene calls are TRBV12-3 or TRBV12-4 and TRBJ2-7; 12 bases match TRBD2. The CDR3 totals 15 residues. The ends lost 7 bases at V and 5 bases at J; junction bases unmatched: 9.

This clonotype was picked up a small number of times. The CDR3 here is CASSEVSETQYF. CDR3 nucleotide sequence: TGTGCCAGCAGTGAAGTATCAGAGACCCAGTACTTC. This rearrangement joins TRBV2 to TRBJ2-7; unclear D gene. The better agreement between TRBJ2-5 and the DNA end casts doubt on the J call. The length of the CDR3 is 12 residues. Germline loops: CDR1 SNHLY, CDR2 FYNNEI.

This clonotype has just a few counts. The chain recombines TRBV7-2 with TRBJ1-2; no definite D call. V was shortened by 5 bases and J by 4 bases, with 11 bases between the two germline ends. Germline V gene sequence: CDR1 SGHTA, CDR2 FQGNSA. The CDR3 length is 13 residues. CDR3 nucleotides: TGTGCCAGCAGCCGAACGTCGTTCTATGGCTACACCTTC. Translated, it gives CASSRTSFYGYTF.

This rearrangement joins TRBV5-1 to TRBJ2-3, with 7 bases fitting TRBD1. The J segment lost 5 bases and the V segment lost 3 bases, leaving 9 bases of the junction unmatched. The CDR3 spans 15 residues. Germline CDR1 and CDR2: SGHRS and YFSETQ. The CDR3 DNA is TGCGCCAGCAGCTCCGCACAGGGGTGGGTAGATACGCAGTATTTT. As protein: CASSSAQGWVDTQYF.

This clonotype was detected only a few times. This sequence joins TRBV4-3 and TRBJ1-2, with 7 nucleotides matching TRBD1. The germline V gene encodes CDR1 LGHNA and CDR2 YSLEER. The CDR3 spans 21 residues. The V segment lost 1 base and the J segment 3 bases; nucleotides outside the gene matches: 23. CDR3 loop: CASSQVWGPQRGGGFDYGYTF. The CDR3 DNA reads as TGCGCCAGCAGCCAAGTCTGGGGCCCCCAACGAGGGGGCGGATTTGACTATGGCTACACCTTC.

This chain links TRBV29-1 with TRBJ2-1, with D unresolved. The CDR3 is 10 residues long. Trimming stripped 7 bases from V and 9 bases from J, with 10 bases between. Germline V gene sequence: CDR1 SQVTM, CDR2 ANQGSEA. CDR3 sequence: CSGHKGEQFF. The CDR3 DNA sequence: TGCAGCGGCCACAAGGGTGAGCAGTTCTTC.

This clonotype has only a few counts. This chain uses TRBV7-2 with TRBJ2-3, with 8 bases fitting TRBD2. Losses at the gene ends were 5 bases for V and 7 bases for J; bases not matched to a gene: 11. Germline values: CDR1 SGHTA, CDR2 FQGNSA. The CDR3 has 15 residues. CDR3 sequence: CASSPRGSGSYTQYF. The CDR3, as DNA: TGTGCCAGCAGCCCCCGAGGCAGCGGGAGCTATACGCAGTATTTT.

The V and J genes are TRBV7-2 and TRBJ1-2; D may be TRBD1 (6 bases). This CDR3 comprises 16 residues. Germline V gene lookup returns CDR1 SGHTA and CDR2 FQGNSA. V gave up 0 bases and J gave up 8 bases, with 19 bases separating them. Here the CDR3 reads CASSLAPGGHLEGYTF. The CDR3 bases are TGTGCCAGCAGCTTAGCCCCCGGGGGACATCTGGAAGGCTACACCTTC.

The chain combines TRBV30 with TRBJ2-7; 14 bases align to TRBD2. V was pared by 5 bases and J by 0 bases, with 15 bases of the junction left unmatched. The germline V gene has CDR1 GTSNPN and CDR2 SVGIG (reference sequence). The CDR3 runs to 19 residues. The DNA for the CDR3 is TGTGCCTGGGACCCCATACGGACTAGCGGGAGGCCGCCCTCCTACGAGCAGTACTTC. This gives the protein CAWDPIRTSGRPPSYEQYF.

The chain uses TRBV29-1 and TRBJ2-3; 11 nucleotides agree with TRBD2. The CDR3 runs 15 residues. CDR1 is SQVTM, CDR2 ANQGSEA, per germline. With 3 bases clipped from V and 6 bases from J, the junction kept 8 bases outside the gene matches. Here the CDR3 reads CSVEGLAGGGDTQYF. The CDR3 coding sequence is TGCAGCGTTGAGGGTCTAGCGGGAGGAGGGGATACGCAGTATTTT.

This clonotype was detected only a few times. This chain links TRBV4-2 with TRBJ2-3; D perhaps matches TRBD1 (5 bases). The germline V gene has CDR1 LGHNA and CDR2 YNFKEQ. The V gene lost 0 bases and the J gene lost 4 bases, with 17 bases spanning the gap. This CDR3 contains 17 residues. CDR3 amino acids: CASSQDLPQGFADTQYF. CDR3 nucleotides: TGTGCCAGCAGCCAAGACTTACCTCAGGGATTCGCAGATACGCAGTATTTT.

Only a few counts were recorded for this clonotype. The chain carries TRBV2 and TRBJ2-7; 7 bases fit TRBD1. This CDR3 has 15 residues. V gave up 5 bases and J gave up 3 bases; unmatched junction bases: 10. Germline V gene lookup returns CDR1 SNHLY and CDR2 FYNNEI. The chain's CDR3 is CASSYDRAPYYEQYF. The CDR3 region has the DNA TGTGCCAGCAGTTACGACAGGGCCCCCTACTACGAGCAGTACTTC.

This clonotype occurred a few times. V and J are TRBV7-2 and TRBJ2-5, with D perhaps TRBD2 (6 bases). Trimming removed 5 bases at V and 5 bases at J, with 15 bases between. CDR1 SGHTA and CDR2 FQGNSA come from the germline V gene. The CDR3 consists of 14 residues. This CDR3 is CASSPTGVRETQYF. CDR3 nucleotides: TGTGCCAGCAGCCCAACGGGAGTCCGCGAGACCCAGTACTTC.

This clonotype was seen a few times. The rearrangement links TRBV6-1 to TRBJ2-3, with 9 bases fitting TRBD2. Germline V gene lookup returns CDR1 MNHNS and CDR2 SASEGT. This CDR3 has 17 residues. The J segment lost 4 bases and the V segment lost 7 bases, leaving 15 bases of the junction unmatched. Written as DNA, the CDR3 is TGTGCCAGCACCCCGGTGGGACTAGCTCGAGGGTCAGATACGCAGTATTTT. Translating it yields CASTPVGLARGSDTQYF.

This chain joins TRBV11-2 and TRBJ2-5, with TRBD2 matching 9 bases. The CDR3 has 15 residues. Germline V gene data show CDR1 as SGHAT and CDR2 as FQNNGV. J gave up 4 bases and V 4 bases, and 7 bases lay outside the gene matches. CDR3 protein: CASSWMTSGPETQYF. The CDR3 DNA sequence: TGTGCCAGCAGCTGGATGACTAGCGGCCCAGAGACCCAGTACTTC. The full variable domain, completed using reference TRBV11-2 and TRBJ2-5, is EAGVAQSPRYKIIEKRQSVAFWCNPISGHATLYWYQQILGQGPKLLIQFQNNGVVDDSQLPKDRFSAERLKGVDSTLKIQPAKLEDSAVYLCASSWMTSGPETQYFGPGTRLLVL.

Concerning this clonotype: This CDR3 is missing its conserved last phenylalanine or tryptophan, likely due to a read error. The chain links TRBV27 to TRBJ2-3; D is uncertain. Trimming took off 7 bases at V and 2 bases at J, with 10 bases between the two ends. The CDR3 is 13 amino acids. Germline V CDR1 and CDR2: MNHEY, SMNVEV (reference sequence). The CDR3 protein is CASKYSTTDTQYV. CDR3 sequence (DNA): TGTGCCAGCAAGTACAGCACCACAGATACGCAGTATGTT.

This chain links TRBV6-2 or TRBV6-3 with TRBJ2-1; 7 positions match TRBD1. The CDR3 has 17 amino acids. Germline lookup yields CDR1 MNHEY and CDR2 SVGEGT. Losses at the gene ends were 0 bases for V and 3 bases for J; bases not matched to a gene: 8. CDR3 region: CASSYSFDRVLYNEQFF. The CDR3 DNA follows: TGTGCCAGCAGTTACTCCTTCGACAGGGTCCTCTACAATGAGCAGTTCTTC.

This clonotype was seen a few times. The chain couples TRBV10-3 to TRBJ2-1, with D unresolved. The CDR3 runs to 13 residues. CDR1 and CDR2 from the germline V gene are ENHRY and SYGVKD. Trimming removed 4 bases at V and 6 bases at J, with 10 bases between. The CDR3 nucleotides are TGTGCCATCAGTGTGTTGCTATCCAATGAGCAGTTCTTC. Translating it yields CAISVLLSNEQFF.

The V gene is TRBV7-9, the J gene TRBJ1-2; perhaps TRBD1 as D (5 bases). V was trimmed by 2 bases and J by 8 bases, leaving 9 bases between them. The CDR3 runs to 12 residues. Germline CDR1 reads SEHNR; CDR2 reads FQNEAQ (reference sequence). The chain's CDR3 is CASSLSGLGYTF. The CDR3 nucleotides are TGTGCCAGCAGCTTATCAGGGCTCGGCTACACCTTC.

Comment on this clonotype: One junction end disagrees with the germline gene, perhaps due to a read error. The chain joins TRBV2 to TRBJ2-7; D possibly corresponds to TRBD2 (5 bases). Germline CDR1 and CDR2: SNHLY and FYNNEI. This CDR3 comprises 15 residues. CDR3 protein: CVSSEVVSGSYEQYF. In DNA form, the CDR3 reads TGTGTCAGCAGTGAAGTCGTCAGCGGCTCCTACGAGCAGTACTTC. Based on the CDR3 plus reference TRBV2 and TRBJ2-7, the full variable domain is EPEVTQTPSHQVTQMGQEVILRCVPISNHLYFYWYRQILGQKVEFLVSFYNNEISEKSEIFDDQFSVERPDGSNFTLKIRSTKLEDSAMYFCVSSEVVSGSYEQYFGPGTRLTVT.

The V and J genes are TRBV7-3 and TRBJ2-7, with 10 bases identical to TRBD2. V lost 6 bases and J lost 2; bases outside the gene matches: 7. Germline V lookup: CDR1 SGHTA, CDR2 FQGTGA. The CDR3 runs 15 residues. In DNA form, the CDR3 reads TGTGCCAGCAGTCCTCGACTAGCGGGTACCTACGAGCAGTACTTC. This codes for CASSPRLAGTYEQYF.

This chain uses TRBV29-1 with TRBJ2-5; D uncertain. The CDR3 extends over 11 amino acids. The V gene lost 4 bases and the J gene lost 2 bases, with 5 bases spanning the gap. Germline V CDR1 and CDR2: SQVTM, ANQGSEA. CDR3 loop: CSVGRQETQYF. As DNA, the CDR3 is TGCAGCGTTGGCAGACAAGAGACCCAGTACTTC.

The rearrangement joins TRBV3-1 to TRBJ2-7, with 8 bases identical to TRBD1. Germline lookup yields CDR1 LGHDT and CDR2 YNNKEL (reference sequence). The length of the CDR3 is 19 residues. Trimming cost V 0 bases and J 2 bases; bases outside gene matches: 15. The CDR3 reads CASSQDKGDQGAPAYEQYF. CDR3 DNA: TGTGCCAGCAGCCAAGATAAGGGCGATCAGGGGGCTCCCGCCTACGAGCAGTACTTC.

This rearrangement joins TRBV30 to TRBJ2-2; 7 bases fit TRBD1. Unmatched junction bases numbered 7, after V lost 2 bases and J lost 1 base. Looked up from germline, CDR1 is GTSNPN and CDR2 is SVGIG (reference sequence). This CDR3 region has 16 residues. The CDR3 sequence: CAWSTPGDRNTGELFF. CDR3 DNA sequence: TGTGCCTGGAGTACCCCAGGGGACAGGAACACCGGGGAGCTGTTTTTT.

This clonotype is judged medium-sized. This chain uses TRBV5-1 with TRBJ2-1, with D possibly being TRBD1 (6 bases). Germline V lookup: CDR1 SGHRS, CDR2 YFSETQ. V was shortened by 4 bases and J by 4 bases, with 9 bases between the two germline ends. There are 13 residues in the CDR3. Here the CDR3 DNA reads TGCGCCAGCAGCGTGCAGGGGTACAATGAGCAGTTCTTC. Translation gives CASSVQGYNEQFF.